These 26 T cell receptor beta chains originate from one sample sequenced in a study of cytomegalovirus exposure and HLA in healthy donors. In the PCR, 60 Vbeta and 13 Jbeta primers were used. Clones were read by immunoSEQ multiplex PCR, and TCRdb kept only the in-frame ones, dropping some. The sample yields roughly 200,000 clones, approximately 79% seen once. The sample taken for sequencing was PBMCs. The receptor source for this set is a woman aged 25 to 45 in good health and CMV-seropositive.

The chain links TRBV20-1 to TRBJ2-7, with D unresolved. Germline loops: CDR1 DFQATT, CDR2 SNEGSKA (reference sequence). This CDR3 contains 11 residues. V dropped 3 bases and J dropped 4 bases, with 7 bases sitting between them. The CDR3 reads CSASVVYEQYF. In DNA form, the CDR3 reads TGCAGTGCTAGCGTAGTATACGAGCAGTACTTC.

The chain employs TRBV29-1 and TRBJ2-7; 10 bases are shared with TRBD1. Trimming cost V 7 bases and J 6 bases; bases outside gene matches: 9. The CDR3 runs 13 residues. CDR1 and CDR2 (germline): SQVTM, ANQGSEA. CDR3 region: CSALTGGGGEQYF. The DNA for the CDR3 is TGCAGCGCTCTGACAGGGGGCGGCGGCGAGCAGTACTTC.

CDR3 coding DNA: TGCGCCAGCAGTGAGTCGACTATGAACACTGAAGCTTTCTTT. Protein sequence: CASSESTMNTEAFF. V and J are TRBV10-2 and TRBJ1-1; D remains ambiguous. Germline CDR1 is WSHSY and CDR2 is SAAADI. The V and J ends lost 0 bases and 0 bases respectively, with 5 bases between them. This CDR3 region has 14 residues.

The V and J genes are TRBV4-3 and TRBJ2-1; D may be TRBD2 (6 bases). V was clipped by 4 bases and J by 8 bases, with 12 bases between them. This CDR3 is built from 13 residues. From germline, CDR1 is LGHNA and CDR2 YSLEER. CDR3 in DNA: TGCGCCAGCAGCCCGGAGGGGACCCATGAGCAGTTCTTC. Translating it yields CASSPEGTHEQFF.

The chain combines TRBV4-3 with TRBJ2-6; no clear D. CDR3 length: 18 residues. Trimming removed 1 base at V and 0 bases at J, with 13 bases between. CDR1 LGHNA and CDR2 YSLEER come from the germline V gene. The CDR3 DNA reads TGCGCCAGCAGCCAAGGACTCACCAGACTCTCTGGGGCCAACGTCCTGACTTTC. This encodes CASSQGLTRLSGANVLTF.

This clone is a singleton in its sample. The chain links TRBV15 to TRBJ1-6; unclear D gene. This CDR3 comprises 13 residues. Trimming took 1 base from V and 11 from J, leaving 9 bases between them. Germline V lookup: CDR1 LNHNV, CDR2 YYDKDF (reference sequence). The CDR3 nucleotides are TGTGCCACCAGCAGAGGAGAGACTACACCCCTCCACTTT. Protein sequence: CATSRGETTPLHF.

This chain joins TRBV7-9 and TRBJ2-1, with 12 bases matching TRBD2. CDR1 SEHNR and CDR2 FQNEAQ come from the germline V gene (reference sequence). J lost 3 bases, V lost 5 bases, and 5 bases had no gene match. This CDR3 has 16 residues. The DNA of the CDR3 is TGTGCCAGCAGCCTGTTGACTAGCGGGAGCTACAATGAGCAGTTCTTC. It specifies CASSLLTSGSYNEQFF.

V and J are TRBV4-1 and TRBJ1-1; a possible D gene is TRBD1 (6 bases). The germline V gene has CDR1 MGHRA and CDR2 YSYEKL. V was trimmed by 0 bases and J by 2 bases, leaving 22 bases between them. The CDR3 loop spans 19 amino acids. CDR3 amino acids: CASSQDGAGDVKLNTEAFF. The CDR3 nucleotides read TGCGCCAGCAGCCAAGATGGGGCAGGGGACGTTAAACTTAACACTGAAGCTTTCTTT.

The CDR3 loop is CASSQAGGSSYNEQFF. Here the CDR3 DNA reads TGCGCCAGCAGCCAGGCCGGGGGTAGCTCCTACAATGAGCAGTTCTTC. This sequence joins TRBV4-1 and TRBJ2-1; possible D gene TRBD2, 6 bases. CDR1 and CDR2 (germline): MGHRA, YSYEKL. Trimming stripped 3 bases from V and 0 bases from J, with 12 bases between. CDR3 size: 16 residues.

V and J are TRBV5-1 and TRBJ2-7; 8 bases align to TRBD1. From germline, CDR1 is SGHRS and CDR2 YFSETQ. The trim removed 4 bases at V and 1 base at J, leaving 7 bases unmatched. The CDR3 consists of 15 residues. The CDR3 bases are TGCGCCAGCAGCCACGGACAGGGCTTTTCCTACGAGCAGTACTTC. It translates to CASSHGQGFSYEQYF.

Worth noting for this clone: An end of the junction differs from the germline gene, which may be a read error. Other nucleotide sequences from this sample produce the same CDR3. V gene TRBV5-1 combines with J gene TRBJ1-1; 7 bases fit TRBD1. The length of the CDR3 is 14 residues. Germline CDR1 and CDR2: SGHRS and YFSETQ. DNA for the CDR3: TGCGCCAGCAGCGTGACAGGGTGGAACACTGAAGCTTTCTTC. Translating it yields CASSVTGWNTEAFF. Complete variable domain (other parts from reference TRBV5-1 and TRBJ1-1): KAGVTQTPRYLIKTRGQQVTLSCSPISGHRSVSWYQQTPGQGLQFLFEYFSETQRNKGNFPGRFSGRQFSNSRSEMNVSTLELGDSALYLCASSVTGWNTEAFFGQGTRLTVV.

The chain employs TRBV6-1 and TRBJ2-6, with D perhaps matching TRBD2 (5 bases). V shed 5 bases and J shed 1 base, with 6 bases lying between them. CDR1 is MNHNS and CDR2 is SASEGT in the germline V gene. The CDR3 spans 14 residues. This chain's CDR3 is CASSRTSGANVLTF. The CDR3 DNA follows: TGTGCCAGCAGTCGGACTTCTGGGGCCAACGTCCTGACTTTC.

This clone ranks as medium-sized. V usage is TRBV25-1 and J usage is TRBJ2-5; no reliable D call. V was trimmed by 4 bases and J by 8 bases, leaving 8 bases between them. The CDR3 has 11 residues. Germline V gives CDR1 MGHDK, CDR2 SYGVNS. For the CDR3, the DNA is TGTGCCAGCAGTGGGTATGGCACCCAGTACTTC. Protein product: CASSGYGTQYF. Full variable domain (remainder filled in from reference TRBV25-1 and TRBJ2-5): EADIYQTPRYLVIGTGKKITLECSQTMGHDKMYWYQQDPGMELHLIHYSYGVNSTEKGDLSSESTVSRIRTEHFPLTLESARPSHTSQYLCASSGYGTQYFGPGTRLLVL.

CDR3 amino acids: CASSQRTGRQETQYF. The DNA for the CDR3 is TGTGCCAGCAGCCAACGGACAGGCCGCCAAGAGACCCAGTACTTC. The rearrangement uses TRBV4-2 and TRBJ2-5; 7 bases match TRBD1. This CDR3 region has 15 residues. The V gene end was trimmed by 2 bases and the J gene end by 1 base; junction bases not matched to a gene: 4. The germline CDR1 and CDR2 sequences are LGHNA and YNFKEQ.

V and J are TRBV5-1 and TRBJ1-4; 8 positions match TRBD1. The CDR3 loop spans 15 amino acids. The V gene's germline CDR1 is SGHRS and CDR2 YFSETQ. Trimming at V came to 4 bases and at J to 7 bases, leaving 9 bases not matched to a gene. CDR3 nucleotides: TGCGCCAGCAGCGCAACAGGGGGATCGAGTGAAAAACTGTTTTTT. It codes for CASSATGGSSEKLFF.

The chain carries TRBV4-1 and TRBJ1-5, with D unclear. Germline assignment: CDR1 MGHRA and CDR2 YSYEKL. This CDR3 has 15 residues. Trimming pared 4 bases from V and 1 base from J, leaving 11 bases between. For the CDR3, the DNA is TGCGCCAGCAGCCTACGTGCGTTGAGCAATCAGCCCCAGCATTTT. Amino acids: CASSLRALSNQPQHF.

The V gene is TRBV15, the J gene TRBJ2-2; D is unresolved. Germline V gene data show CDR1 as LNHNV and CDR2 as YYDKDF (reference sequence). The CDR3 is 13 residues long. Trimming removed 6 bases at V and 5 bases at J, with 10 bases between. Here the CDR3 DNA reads TGTGCCACCAGGTGGGCAGAAACCGGGGAGCTGTTTTTT. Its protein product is CATRWAETGELFF.

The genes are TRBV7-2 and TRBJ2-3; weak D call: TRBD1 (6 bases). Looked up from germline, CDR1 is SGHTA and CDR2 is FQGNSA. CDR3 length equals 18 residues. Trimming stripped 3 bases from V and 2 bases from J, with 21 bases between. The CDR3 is CASSFSARARGITDTQYF. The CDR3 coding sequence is TGTGCCAGCAGCTTCAGCGCCCGGGCAAGGGGGATCACAGATACGCAGTATTTT. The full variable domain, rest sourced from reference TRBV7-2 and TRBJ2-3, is GAGVSQSPSNKVTEKGKDVELRCDPISGHTALYWYRQSLGQGLEFLIYFQGNSAPDKSGLPSDRFSAERTGGSVSTLTIQRTQQEDSAVYLCASSFSARARGITDTQYFGPGTRLTVL.

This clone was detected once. The CDR3 DNA reads as TGTGCCAGCACCTCGGGCAGGGCATACCAAGAGACCCAGTACTTC. It yields the protein CASTSGRAYQETQYF. The rearrangement links TRBV11-2 to TRBJ2-5; D perhaps matches TRBD1 (5 bases). Looked up from germline, CDR1 is SGHAT and CDR2 is FQNNGV. Trimming took 7 bases from V and 0 from J, leaving 15 bases between them. The CDR3 covers 15 residues.

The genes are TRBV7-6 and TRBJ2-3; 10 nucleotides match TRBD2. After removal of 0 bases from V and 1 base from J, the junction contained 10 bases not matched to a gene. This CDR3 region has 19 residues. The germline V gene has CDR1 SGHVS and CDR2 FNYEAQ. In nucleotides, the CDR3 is TGTGCCAGCAGCTTAGCGCATAGGCTAGCGGGGGCCGGCACAGATACGCAGTATTTT. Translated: CASSLAHRLAGAGTDTQYF.

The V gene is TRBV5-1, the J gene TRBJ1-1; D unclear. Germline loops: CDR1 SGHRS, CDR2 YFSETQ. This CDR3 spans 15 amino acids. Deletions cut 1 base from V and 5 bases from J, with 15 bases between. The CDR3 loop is CASSLRRRSVTEAFF. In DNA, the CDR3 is TGCGCCAGCAGCTTGCGAAGACGGAGCGTGACTGAAGCTTTCTTT.

CDR3 nucleotides: TGTGCCAGCAGCGACATTAAGACAGTTGAATATTCACCCCTCCACTTT. Its translation: CASSDIKTVEYSPLHF. The rearrangement joins TRBV7-9 to TRBJ1-6, with D possibly TRBD1 on 5 matching bases. This CDR3 contains 16 residues. Germline lookup yields CDR1 SEHNR and CDR2 FQNEAQ (reference sequence). Trimming took 5 bases from V and 8 from J, leaving 19 bases between them.

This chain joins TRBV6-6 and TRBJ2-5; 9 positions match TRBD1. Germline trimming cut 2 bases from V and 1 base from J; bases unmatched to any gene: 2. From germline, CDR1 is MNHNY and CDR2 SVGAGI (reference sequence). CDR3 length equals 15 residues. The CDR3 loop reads CASSYPDRGQETQYF. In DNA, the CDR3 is TGTGCCAGCAGTTACCCGGACAGGGGCCAAGAGACCCAGTACTTC.

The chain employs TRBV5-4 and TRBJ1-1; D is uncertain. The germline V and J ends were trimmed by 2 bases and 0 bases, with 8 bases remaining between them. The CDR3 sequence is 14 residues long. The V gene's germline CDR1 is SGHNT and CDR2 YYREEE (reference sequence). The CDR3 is CASSLGDLNTEAFF. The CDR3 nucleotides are TGTGCCAGCAGCTTAGGAGACCTGAACACTGAAGCTTTCTTT.

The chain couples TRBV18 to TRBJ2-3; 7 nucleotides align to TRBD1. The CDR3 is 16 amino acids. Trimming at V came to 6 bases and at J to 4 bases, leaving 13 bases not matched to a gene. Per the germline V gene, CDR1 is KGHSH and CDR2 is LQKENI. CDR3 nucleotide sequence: TGTGCCAGCTCCCTCCTCGGGACAGCTGAATCAGATACGCAGTATTTT. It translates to CASSLLGTAESDTQYF.

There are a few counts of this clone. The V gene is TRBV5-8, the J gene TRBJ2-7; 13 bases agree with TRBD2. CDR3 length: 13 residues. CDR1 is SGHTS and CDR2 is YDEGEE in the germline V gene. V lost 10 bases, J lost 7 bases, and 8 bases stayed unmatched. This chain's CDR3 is CAGGLAGVREQYF. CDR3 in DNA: TGTGCCGGTGGACTAGCGGGAGTGCGGGAGCAGTACTTC.